These T cell receptor beta chains were read from a single sample in a study of T cell responses to AZD1222 COVID-19 vaccine. Repertoires were generated with immunoSEQ multiplex PCR, while TCRdb's copy carries only in-frame clones and drops some. The sample lists around 92,000 clones, under 95% seen once, with about 20% in the top ten. The sequences come from peripheral blood, collected on day 0 of AZD1222 vaccination. These receptors all come from an adult in good health. The conserved cysteine and the conserved F or W are not part of the CDR3 here. Expanded clones are given a class, and other clones once, few, many or no size at all.

ASSYLGGGSYEQY	TRBV7-6	once
ASTGGNNQPQH	TRBV10-3	NA
ASTQRGKYNEQF	TRBV19	NA
ASSSWTAGYT	TRBV4-2	NA
ASSQTYANTGELF	TRBV7-2	once
ASSQDSAGLRSGANVLT	TRBV4-2	NA
ASSKGTEHQETQY	TRBV28	NA
ASKRAGFTYEQY	TRBV6-5	NA
ASSQSQGLEGYT	TRBV4-3	NA
ASSYMSGGYSGELF	TRBV6-2/TRBV6-3	NA
ATSRDYVGLYEQY	TRBV15	NA
ASSLSPRDGNTEAF	TRBV7-9	NA
ASSLWAGDSGNTIY	TRBV28	once
ASRGLGGMGELF	TRBV25-1	once
SVGSRTAGEKLF	TRBV29-1	NA
ASSLGGDNSPLH	TRBV9	NA
ASSQDPGDRGRNTEAF	TRBV4-1	NA
ASSFDRFANTGELF	TRBV28	NA
ASSHPRTGDLNTEAF	TRBV4-1	once
ASSSQGPDEQY	TRBV7-6	NA
ASSYSTRLQETQY	TRBV6-5	NA
ASNLGDRGFQAGANVLT	TRBV7-2	NA
ASSKSRDRGYTGELF	TRBV5-4	NA
ASSVLGGDGGNTIY	TRBV10-1	NA
ASSLVGLRDSPLH	TRBV7-2	NA
ASSPQGGAQGNTEAF	TRBV7-6	few
ASSRSRLGGPQH	TRBV7-9	NA
ASSLVQGRGYT	TRBV5-1	NA
ASSETVTRDTIY	TRBV6-1	NA
ASSVSGTVNTEAF	TRBV25-1	NA
ASSPQGTGGYT	TRBV4-3	NA
ASRTGTANEKLF	TRBV19	NA
ASSPGGSSYEQY	TRBV5-1	NA
AISERQLNTEAF	TRBV10-3	NA
ASSQEDIRTF	TRBV3-1/TRBV3-2	NA
ASSPGTGSPLH	TRBV12-3/TRBV12-4	NA
ASSLAGFRTDTQY	TRBV7-2	NA
ASSPPLRLRGKETQY	TRBV7-8	once
ASSLLGAPTEAF	TRBV27	once
ASSAYNEQF	TRBV5-1	NA
ASSLADTVNTEAF	TRBV28	NA
ASSPRKGANTGELF	TRBV18	NA
ASSQDPVNTEAF	TRBV4-3	NA
ASSRHTNTGELF	TRBV11-3	NA
ASSSGQGYGYT	TRBV5-1	NA
ASSLDRASNQPQH	TRBV7-8	NA
ASSHRSQGYNGYT	TRBV7-2	NA
ATSEKGRSNQPQH	TRBV24-1	NA
ASSDLNTGELF	TRBV12-3/TRBV12-4	few
ASSLHSLAGQETQY	TRBV7-2	NA
ASSSAGTDEYEQY	TRBV27	NA